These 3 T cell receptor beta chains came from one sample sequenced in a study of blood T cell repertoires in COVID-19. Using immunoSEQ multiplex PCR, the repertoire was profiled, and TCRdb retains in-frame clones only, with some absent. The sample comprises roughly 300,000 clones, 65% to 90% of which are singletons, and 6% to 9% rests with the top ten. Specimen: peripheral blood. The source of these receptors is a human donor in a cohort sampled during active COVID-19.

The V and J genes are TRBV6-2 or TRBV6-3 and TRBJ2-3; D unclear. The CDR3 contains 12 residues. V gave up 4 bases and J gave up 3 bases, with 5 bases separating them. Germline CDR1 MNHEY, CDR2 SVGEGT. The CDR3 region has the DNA TGTGCCAGCAGTTGGGCAACAGATACGCAGTATTTT. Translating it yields CASSWATDTQYF.

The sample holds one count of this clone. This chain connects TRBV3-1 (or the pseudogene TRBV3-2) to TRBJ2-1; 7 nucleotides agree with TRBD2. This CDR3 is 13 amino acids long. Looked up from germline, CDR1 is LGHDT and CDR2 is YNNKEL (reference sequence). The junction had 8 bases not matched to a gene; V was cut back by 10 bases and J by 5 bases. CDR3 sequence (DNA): TGTGCCACCATAAGGGACTACGACAATGAGCAGTTCTTC. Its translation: CATIRDYDNEQFF.

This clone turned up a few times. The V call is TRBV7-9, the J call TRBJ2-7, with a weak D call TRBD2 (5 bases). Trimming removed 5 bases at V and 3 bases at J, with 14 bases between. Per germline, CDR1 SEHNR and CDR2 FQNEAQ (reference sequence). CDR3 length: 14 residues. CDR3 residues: CASSLGETLYEQYF. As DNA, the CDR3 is TGTGCCAGCAGCCTCGGGGAAACCCTCTACGAGCAGTACTTC.